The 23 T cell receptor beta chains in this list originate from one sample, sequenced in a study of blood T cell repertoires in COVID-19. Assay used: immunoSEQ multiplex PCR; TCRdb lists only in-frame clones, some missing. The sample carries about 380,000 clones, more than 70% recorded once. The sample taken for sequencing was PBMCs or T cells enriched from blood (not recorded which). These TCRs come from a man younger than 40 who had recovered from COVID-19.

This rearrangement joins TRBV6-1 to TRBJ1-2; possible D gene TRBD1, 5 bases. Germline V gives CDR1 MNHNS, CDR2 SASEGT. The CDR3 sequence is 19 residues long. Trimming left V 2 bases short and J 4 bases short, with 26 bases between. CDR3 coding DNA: TGTGCCAGCAGTGAACGGTCTCACCCTAGTGTCGGGGGAGGCTATGGCTACACCTTC. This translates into CASSERSHPSVGGGYGYTF.

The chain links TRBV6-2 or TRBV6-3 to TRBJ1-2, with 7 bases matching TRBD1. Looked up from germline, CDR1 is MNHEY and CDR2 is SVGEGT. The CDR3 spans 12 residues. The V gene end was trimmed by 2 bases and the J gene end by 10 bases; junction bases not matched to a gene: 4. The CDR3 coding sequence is TGTGCCAGCAGTTACCAGGACAGGCCCTACACCTTC. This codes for CASSYQDRPYTF.

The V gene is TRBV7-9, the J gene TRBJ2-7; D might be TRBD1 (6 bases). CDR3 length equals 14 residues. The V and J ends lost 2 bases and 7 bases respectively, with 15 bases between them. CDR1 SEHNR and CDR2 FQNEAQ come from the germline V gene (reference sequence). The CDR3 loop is CASSLSQGLGEQYF. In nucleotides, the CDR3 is TGTGCCAGCAGCTTAAGCCAGGGGCTGGGGGAGCAGTACTTC.

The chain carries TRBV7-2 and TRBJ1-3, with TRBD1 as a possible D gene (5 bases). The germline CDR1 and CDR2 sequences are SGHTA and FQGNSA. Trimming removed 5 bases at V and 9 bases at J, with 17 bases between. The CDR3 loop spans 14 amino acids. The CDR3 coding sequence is TGTGCCAGCAGCCGGGGGGATGCTCGCGCCACCATATATTTT. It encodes CASSRGDARATIYF. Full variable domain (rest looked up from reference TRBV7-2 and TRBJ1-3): GAGVSQSPSNKVTEKGKDVELRCDPISGHTALYWYRQSLGQGLEFLIYFQGNSAPDKSGLPSDRFSAERTGGSVSTLTIQRTQQEDSAVYLCASSRGDARATIYFGEGSWLTVV.

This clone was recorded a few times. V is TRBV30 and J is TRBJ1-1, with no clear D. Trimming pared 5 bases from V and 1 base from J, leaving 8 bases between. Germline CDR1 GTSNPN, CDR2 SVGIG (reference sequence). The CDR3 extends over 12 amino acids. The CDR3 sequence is CAWAVSNTEAFF. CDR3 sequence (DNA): TGTGCCTGGGCCGTATCGAACACTGAAGCTTTCTTT.

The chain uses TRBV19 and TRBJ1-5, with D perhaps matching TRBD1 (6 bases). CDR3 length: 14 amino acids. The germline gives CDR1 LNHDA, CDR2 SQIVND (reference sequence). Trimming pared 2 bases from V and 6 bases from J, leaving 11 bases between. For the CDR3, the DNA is TGTGCCAGTAGTATATTGGGGGCTGGTCAGCCCCAGCATTTT. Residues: CASSILGAGQPQHF.

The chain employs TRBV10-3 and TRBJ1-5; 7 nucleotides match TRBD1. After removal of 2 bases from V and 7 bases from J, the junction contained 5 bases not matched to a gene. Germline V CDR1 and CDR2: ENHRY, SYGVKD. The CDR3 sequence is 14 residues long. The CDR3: CAISETGVEQPQHF. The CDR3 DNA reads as TGTGCCATCAGTGAGACAGGGGTTGAACAGCCCCAGCATTTT.

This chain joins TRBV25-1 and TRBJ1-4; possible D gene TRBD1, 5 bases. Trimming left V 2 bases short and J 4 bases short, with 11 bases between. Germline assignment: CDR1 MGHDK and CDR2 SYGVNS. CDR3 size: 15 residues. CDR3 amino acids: CASSETGRVNEKLFF. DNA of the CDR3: TGTGCCAGCAGTGAAACGGGCAGGGTTAATGAAAAACTGTTTTTT.

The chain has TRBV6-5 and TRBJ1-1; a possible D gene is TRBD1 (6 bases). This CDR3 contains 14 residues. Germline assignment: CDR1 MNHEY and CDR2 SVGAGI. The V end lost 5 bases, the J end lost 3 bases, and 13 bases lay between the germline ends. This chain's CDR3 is CASSRDTADTEAFF. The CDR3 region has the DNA TGTGCCAGCAGTAGGGACACAGCTGACACTGAAGCTTTCTTT.

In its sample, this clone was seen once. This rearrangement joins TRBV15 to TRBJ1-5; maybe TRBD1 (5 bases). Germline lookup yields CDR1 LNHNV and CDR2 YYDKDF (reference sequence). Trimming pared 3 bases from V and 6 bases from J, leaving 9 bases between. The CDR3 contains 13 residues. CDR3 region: CATSSGRGQPQHF. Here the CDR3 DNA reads TGTGCCACCAGCAGCGGGAGGGGTCAGCCCCAGCATTTT.

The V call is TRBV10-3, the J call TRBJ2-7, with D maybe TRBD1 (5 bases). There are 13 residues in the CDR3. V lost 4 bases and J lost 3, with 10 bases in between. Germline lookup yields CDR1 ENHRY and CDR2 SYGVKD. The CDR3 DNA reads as TGTGCCATCAGTGGGGGCGACAGCTACGAGCAGTACTTC. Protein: CAISGGDSYEQYF.

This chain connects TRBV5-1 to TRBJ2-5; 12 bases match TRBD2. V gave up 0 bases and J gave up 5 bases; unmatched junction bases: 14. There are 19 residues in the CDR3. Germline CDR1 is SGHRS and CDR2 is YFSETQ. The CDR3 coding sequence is TGCGCCAGCAGCTTGGCCCGACTAGCGGGAGACTTGCGGGGGGAGACCCAGTACTTC. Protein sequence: CASSLARLAGDLRGETQYF.

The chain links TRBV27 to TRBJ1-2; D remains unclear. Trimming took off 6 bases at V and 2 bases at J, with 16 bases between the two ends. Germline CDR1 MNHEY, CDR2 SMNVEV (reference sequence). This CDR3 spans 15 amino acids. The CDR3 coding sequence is TGTGCCAGCAGCCCCAATGCCGGGGAGAACTATGGCTACACCTTC. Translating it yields CASSPNAGENYGYTF.

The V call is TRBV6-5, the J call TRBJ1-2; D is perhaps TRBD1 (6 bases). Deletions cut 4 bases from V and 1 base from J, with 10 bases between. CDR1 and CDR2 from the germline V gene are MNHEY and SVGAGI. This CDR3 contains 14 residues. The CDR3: CASSSQGSNYGYTF. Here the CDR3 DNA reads TGTGCCAGCAGTTCGCAGGGGAGTAACTATGGCTACACCTTC.

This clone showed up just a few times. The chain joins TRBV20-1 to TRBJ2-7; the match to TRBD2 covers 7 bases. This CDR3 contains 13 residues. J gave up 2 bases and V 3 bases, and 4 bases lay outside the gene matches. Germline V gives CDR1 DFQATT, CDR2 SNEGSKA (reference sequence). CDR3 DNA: TGCAGTGCTAGTCCCGGGACTACCTACGAGCAGTACTTC. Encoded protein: CSASPGTTYEQYF.

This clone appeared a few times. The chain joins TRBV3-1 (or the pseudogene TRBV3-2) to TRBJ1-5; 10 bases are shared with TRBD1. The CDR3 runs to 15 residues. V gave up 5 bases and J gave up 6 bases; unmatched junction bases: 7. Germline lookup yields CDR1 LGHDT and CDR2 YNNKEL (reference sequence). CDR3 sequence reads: CASSRGGQGSQPQHF. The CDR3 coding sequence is TGTGCCAGCAGCAGGGGGGGACAGGGGAGTCAGCCCCAGCATTTT.

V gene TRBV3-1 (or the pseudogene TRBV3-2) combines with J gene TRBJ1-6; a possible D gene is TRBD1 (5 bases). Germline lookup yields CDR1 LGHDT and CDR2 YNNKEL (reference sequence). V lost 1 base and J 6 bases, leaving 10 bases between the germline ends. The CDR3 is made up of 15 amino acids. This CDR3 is CASSQVAGGNSPLHF. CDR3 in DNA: TGTGCCAGCAGCCAAGTAGCGGGGGGTAATTCACCCCTCCACTTT.

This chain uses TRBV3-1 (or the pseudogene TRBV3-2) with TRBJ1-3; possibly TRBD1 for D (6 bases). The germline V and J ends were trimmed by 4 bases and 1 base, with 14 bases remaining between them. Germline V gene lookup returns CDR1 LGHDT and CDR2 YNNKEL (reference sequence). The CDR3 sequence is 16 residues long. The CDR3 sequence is CASSPPRGASGNTIYF. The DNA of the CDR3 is TGTGCCAGCAGCCCCCCCCGGGGGGCATCTGGAAACACCATATATTTT.

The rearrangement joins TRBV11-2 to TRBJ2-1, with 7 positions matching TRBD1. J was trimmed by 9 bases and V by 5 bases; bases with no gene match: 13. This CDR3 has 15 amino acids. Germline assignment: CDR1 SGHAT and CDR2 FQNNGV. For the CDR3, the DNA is TGTGCCAGCAGCCGTATGCGGCAGAAGGGGGCTGAGCAGTTCTTC. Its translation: CASSRMRQKGAEQFF.

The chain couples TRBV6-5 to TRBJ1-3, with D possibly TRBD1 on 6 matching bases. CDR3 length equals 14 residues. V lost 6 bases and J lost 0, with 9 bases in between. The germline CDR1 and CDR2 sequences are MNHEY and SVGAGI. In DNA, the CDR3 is TGTGCCAGCAGGGACAGAGACTCTGGAAACACCATATATTTT. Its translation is CASRDRDSGNTIYF.

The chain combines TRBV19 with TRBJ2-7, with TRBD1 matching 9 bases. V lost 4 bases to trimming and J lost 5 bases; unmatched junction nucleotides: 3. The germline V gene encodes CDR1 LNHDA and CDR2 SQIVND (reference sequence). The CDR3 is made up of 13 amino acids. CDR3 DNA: TGTGCCAGTAGTAATCGACAGGGGGACGAGCAGTACTTC. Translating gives CASSNRQGDEQYF.

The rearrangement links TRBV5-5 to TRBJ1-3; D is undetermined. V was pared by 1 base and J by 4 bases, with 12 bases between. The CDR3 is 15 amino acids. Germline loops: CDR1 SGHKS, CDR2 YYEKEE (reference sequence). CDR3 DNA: TGTGCCAGCAGCTTGTACCGGGAATCGGGAAACACCATATATTTT. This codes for CASSLYRESGNTIYF.

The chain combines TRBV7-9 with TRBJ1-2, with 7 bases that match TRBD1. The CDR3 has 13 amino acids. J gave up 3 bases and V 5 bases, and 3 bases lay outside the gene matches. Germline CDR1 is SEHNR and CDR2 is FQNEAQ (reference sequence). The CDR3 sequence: CASSKDRDYGYTF. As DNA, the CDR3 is TGTGCCAGCAGCAAAGACAGGGACTATGGCTACACCTTC.